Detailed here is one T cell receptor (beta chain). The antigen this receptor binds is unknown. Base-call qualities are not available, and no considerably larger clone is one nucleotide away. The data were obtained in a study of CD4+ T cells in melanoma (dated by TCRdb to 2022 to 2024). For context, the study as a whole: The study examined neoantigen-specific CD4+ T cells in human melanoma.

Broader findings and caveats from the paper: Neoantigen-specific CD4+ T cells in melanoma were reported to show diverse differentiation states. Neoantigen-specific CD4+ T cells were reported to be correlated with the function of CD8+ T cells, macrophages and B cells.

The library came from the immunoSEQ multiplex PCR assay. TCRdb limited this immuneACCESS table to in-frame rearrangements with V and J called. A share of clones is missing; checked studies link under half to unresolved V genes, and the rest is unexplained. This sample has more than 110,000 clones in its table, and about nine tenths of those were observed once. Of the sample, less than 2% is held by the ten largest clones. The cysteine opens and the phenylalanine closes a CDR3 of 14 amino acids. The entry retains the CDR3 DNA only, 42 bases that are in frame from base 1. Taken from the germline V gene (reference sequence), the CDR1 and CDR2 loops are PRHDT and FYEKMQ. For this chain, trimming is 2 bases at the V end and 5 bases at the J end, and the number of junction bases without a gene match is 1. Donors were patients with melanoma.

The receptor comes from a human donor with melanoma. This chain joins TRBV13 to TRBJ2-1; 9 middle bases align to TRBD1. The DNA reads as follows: TGTGCCAGCAGCTTAAGACAGGGGGACAATGAGCAGTTCTTC. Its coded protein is CASSLRQGDNEQFF.